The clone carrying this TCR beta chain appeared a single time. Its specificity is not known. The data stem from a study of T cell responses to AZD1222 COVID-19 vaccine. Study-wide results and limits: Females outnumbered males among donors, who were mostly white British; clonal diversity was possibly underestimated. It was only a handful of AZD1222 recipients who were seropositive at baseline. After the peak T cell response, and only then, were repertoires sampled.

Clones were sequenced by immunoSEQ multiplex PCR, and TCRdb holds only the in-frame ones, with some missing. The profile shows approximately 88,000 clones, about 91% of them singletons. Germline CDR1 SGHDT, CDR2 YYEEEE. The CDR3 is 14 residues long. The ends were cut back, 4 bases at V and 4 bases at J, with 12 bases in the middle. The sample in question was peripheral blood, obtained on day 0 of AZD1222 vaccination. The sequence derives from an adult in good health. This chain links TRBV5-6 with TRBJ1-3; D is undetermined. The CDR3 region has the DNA TGTGCCAGCAGCCGAATAGGGTCCGGAAACACCATATATTTT. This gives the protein CASSRIGSGNTIYF. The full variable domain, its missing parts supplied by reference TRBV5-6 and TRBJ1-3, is DAGVTQSPTHLIKTRGQQVTLRCSPKSGHDTVSWYQQALGQGPQFIFQYYEEEERQRGNFPDRFSGHQFPNYSSELNVNALLLGDSALYLCASSRIGSGNTIYFGEGSWLTVV.